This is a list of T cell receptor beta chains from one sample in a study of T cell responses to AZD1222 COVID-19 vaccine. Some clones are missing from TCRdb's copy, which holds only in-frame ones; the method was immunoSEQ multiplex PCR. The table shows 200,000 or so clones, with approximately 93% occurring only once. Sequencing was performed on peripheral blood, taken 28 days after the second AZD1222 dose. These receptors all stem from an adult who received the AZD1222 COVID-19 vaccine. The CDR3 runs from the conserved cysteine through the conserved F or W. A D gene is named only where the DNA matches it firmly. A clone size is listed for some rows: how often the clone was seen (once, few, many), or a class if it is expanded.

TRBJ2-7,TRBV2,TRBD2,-,CASSRDYSYEQYF,TGTGCCAGCAGCCGGGACTACTCCTACGAGCAGTACTTC
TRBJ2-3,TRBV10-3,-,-,CAISRNLGAKDTQYF,TGTGCCATCAGTCGAAATTTGGGGGCCAAAGATACGCAGTATTTT
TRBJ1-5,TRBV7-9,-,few,CASSSIGDFQPQHF,TGTGCCAGCAGCTCAATAGGGGATTTCCAGCCCCAGCATTTT
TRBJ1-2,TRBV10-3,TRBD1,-,CAISEYGQGFDYTF,TGTGCCATCAGTGAGTACGGACAGGGTTTCGACTACACCTTC
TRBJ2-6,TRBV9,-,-,CASSVAGVRLAGANVLTF,TGTGCCAGCAGCGTAGCGGGGGTTAGGTTAGCTGGGGCCAACGTCCTGACTTTC
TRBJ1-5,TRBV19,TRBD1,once,CASSLGQGRHINQPQHF,TGTGCCAGTAGTCTTGGACAGGGGCGACACATTAATCAGCCCCAGCATTTT
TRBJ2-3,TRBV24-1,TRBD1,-,CATSGTGQGASTDTQYF,TGTGCCACCAGTGGAACGGGACAGGGGGCTAGCACAGATACGCAGTATTTT
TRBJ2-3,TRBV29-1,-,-,CSVEGGRTDTQYF,TGCAGCGTTGAGGGGGGGCGTACAGATACGCAGTATTTT
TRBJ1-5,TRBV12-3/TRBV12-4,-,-,CASSLRDNQPQHF,TGTGCCAGCAGTTTAAGGGACAATCAGCCCCAGCATTTT
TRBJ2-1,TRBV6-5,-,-,CAAGRDRVDEQFF,TGTGCCGCCGGGAGGGACAGGGTGGATGAGCAGTTCTTC
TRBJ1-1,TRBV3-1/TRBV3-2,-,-,CASSQVAVNTEAFF,TGTGCCAGCAGCCAAGTGGCAGTGAACACTGAAGCTTTCTTT
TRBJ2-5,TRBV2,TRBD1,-,CASSADRGYQETQYF,TGTGCCAGCAGTGCCGACAGGGGGTACCAAGAGACCCAGTACTTC
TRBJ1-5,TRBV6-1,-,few,CASSEWGNQPQHF,TGTGCCAGCAGTGAGTGGGGCAATCAGCCCCAGCATTTT
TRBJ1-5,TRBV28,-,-,CASSLFANQPQHF,TGTGCCAGCAGTTTATTCGCGAATCAGCCCCAGCATTTT
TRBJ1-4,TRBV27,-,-,CASSLRGGDEKLFF,TGTGCCAGCAGCCTCAGGGGAGGGGATGAAAAACTGTTTTTT
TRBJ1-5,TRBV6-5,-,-,CASNGRHSNQPQHF,TGTGCCAGCAACGGCCGACATAGCAATCAGCCCCAGCATTTT